The 27 T cell receptor beta chains reported below all come from one sample, sequenced in a study of blood T cell repertoires in COVID-19. TCRdb's table, derived via immunoSEQ multiplex PCR, lists solely in-frame clones and lacks some. The table has around 53,000 clones, approximately 91% seen once. The specimen sequenced was peripheral blood. The receptors here all came from a human donor in a cohort sampled during active COVID-19.

The J gene is TRBJ2-2, the V gene TRBV12-3 or TRBV12-4; 7 bases fit TRBD1. J lost 6 bases, V lost 5 bases, and 0 bases had no gene match. CDR3 length: 12 residues. The CDR3 nucleotides are TGTGCCAGCAGTGGACAGGCCGGGGAGCTGTTTTTT. Protein sequence: CASSGQAGELFF.

The V gene is TRBV19, the J gene TRBJ1-1; D uncertain. Germline V gene sequence: CDR1 LNHDA, CDR2 SQIVND (reference sequence). Trimming stripped 3 bases from V and 6 bases from J, with 17 bases between. CDR3 length: 15 residues. In nucleotides, the CDR3 is TGTGCCAGTAGTATCATGCTCAAACTCGCGGCTGAAGCTTTCTTT. Translated: CASSIMLKLAAEAFF.

The J gene is TRBJ1-1, the V gene TRBV6-5; D is perhaps TRBD1 (5 bases). CDR1 is MNHEY and CDR2 is SVGAGI in the germline V gene. Trimming stripped 10 bases from V and 5 bases from J, with 14 bases between. The CDR3 is made up of 12 amino acids. The CDR3 coding sequence is TGTGCCACCCGATGGGGGGGTACTGAAGCTTTCTTT. It specifies CATRWGGTEAFF.

CDR3 protein: CASSQDGGVAEKLFF. As DNA, the CDR3 is TGCGCCAGCAGCCAGGACGGGGGGGTGGCTGAAAAACTGTTTTTT. The rearrangement joins TRBV4-3 to TRBJ1-4; a weak D match, TRBD1 (5 bases). Germline V gene data show CDR1 as LGHNA and CDR2 as YSLEER. V lost 3 bases to trimming and J lost 7 bases, with 15 bases between them. There are 15 residues in the CDR3.

CDR3 bases: TGTGCCAGCAGCCCTCCCGTTCTAAACAGTTACACAGATACGCAGTATTTT. This codes for CASSPPVLNSYTDTQYF. The rearrangement links TRBV14 to TRBJ2-3, with unresolved D. The V gene lost 4 bases and the J gene lost 2 bases, with 19 bases spanning the gap. Germline lookup yields CDR1 SGHDN and CDR2 FVKESK. The CDR3 loop spans 17 amino acids. The whole variable domain, remainder taken from reference TRBV14 and TRBJ2-3, is EAGVTQFPSHSVIEKGQTVTLRCDPISGHDNLYWYRRVMGKEIKFLLHFVKESKQDESGMPNNRFLAERTGGTYSTLKVQPAELEDSGVYFCASSPPVLNSYTDTQYFGPGTRLTVL.

The rearrangement links TRBV3-1 (or the pseudogene TRBV3-2) to TRBJ2-2; perhaps TRBD1 as D (6 bases). This CDR3 spans 16 amino acids. Germline lookup yields CDR1 LGHDT and CDR2 YNNKEL (reference sequence). The V end was cut by 0 bases, the J end by 5 bases, with 13 bases between. The chain's CDR3 is CASSQDWGRLTGELFF. DNA for the CDR3: TGTGCCAGCAGCCAAGATTGGGGGCGACTAACCGGGGAGCTGTTTTTT.

This clone was detected only once. The V gene is TRBV5-1, the J gene TRBJ1-4, with 7 bases fitting TRBD1. J gave up 10 bases and V 0 bases, and 12 bases lay outside the gene matches. The germline gives CDR1 SGHRS, CDR2 YFSETQ. The CDR3 has 16 residues. The CDR3 spells CASSLGSAGGRGKLFF. The CDR3 bases are TGCGCCAGCAGCTTGGGGTCGGCAGGGGGAAGGGGAAAACTGTTTTTT.

The V and J genes are TRBV28 and TRBJ1-5; D gene unclear. V was trimmed by 8 bases and J by 7 bases, leaving 18 bases between them. The V gene's germline CDR1 is MDHEN and CDR2 SYDVKM. There are 14 residues in the CDR3. In DNA form, the CDR3 reads TGTGCCAGCCGCGATGCTCCCGAAGAACAGCCCCAGCATTTT. Its translation is CASRDAPEEQPQHF. The full variable domain, its missing parts supplied by reference TRBV28 and TRBJ1-5, is DVKVTQSSRYLVKRTGEKVFLECVQDMDHENMFWYRQDPGLGLRLIYFSYDVKMKEKGDIPEGYSVSREKKERFSLILESASTNQTSMYLCASRDAPEEQPQHFGDGTRLSIL.

The rearrangement joins TRBV4-2 to TRBJ2-4, with a weak D call TRBD2 (6 bases). V was clipped by 5 bases and J by 3 bases, with 26 bases between them. CDR3 length: 19 residues. Germline V lookup: CDR1 LGHNA, CDR2 YNFKEQ. CDR3 sequence: CASSSPGLDDRGVKNIQYF. The CDR3 DNA reads as TGTGCCAGCAGCTCTCCGGGACTGGATGATCGTGGGGTCAAAAACATTCAGTACTTC.

The chain is built from TRBV18 and TRBJ2-5; the match to TRBD1 covers 9 bases. Germline trimming cut 6 bases from V and 4 bases from J; bases unmatched to any gene: 3. Germline V CDR1 and CDR2: KGHSH, LQKENI. This CDR3 is 13 amino acids long. CDR3 amino acids: CASSGQGPETQYF. In nucleotides, the CDR3 is TGTGCCAGCTCGGGACAGGGACCAGAGACCCAGTACTTC.

J is TRBJ1-1 and V is TRBV10-3; TRBD1 matches 7 bases. Trimming took 6 bases from V and 5 from J; bases not matched to a gene: 12. Germline CDR1 reads ENHRY; CDR2 reads SYGVKD. CDR3 size: 15 residues. Here the CDR3 DNA reads TGTGCCATCAGACAACAGGGGTCGGTTGAGACTGAAGCTTTCTTT. Protein sequence: CAIRQQGSVETEAFF.

This chain connects TRBV10-3 to TRBJ1-3; no reliable D call. From germline, CDR1 is ENHRY and CDR2 SYGVKD. The V and J ends lost 7 bases and 0 bases respectively, with 7 bases between them. The CDR3 is made up of 13 amino acids. CDR3 in amino acids: CAIKAGSGNTIYF. The DNA of the CDR3 is TGTGCCATCAAAGCAGGCTCTGGAAACACCATATATTTT.

Only one count was recorded for this clone. This chain uses TRBV19 with TRBJ2-2, with 9 bases lining up with TRBD1. The CDR3 totals 14 residues. J was trimmed by 5 bases and V by 8 bases; bases with no gene match: 6. Germline CDR1 reads LNHDA; CDR2 reads SQIVND (reference sequence). CDR3 bases: TGTGCCAGTGGTACAGGGGGCTCAACCGGGGAGCTGTTTTTT. Its translation is CASGTGGSTGELFF.

The chain links TRBV20-1 to TRBJ1-3, with 8 bases aligning to TRBD1. Germline trimming cut 6 bases from V and 7 bases from J; bases unmatched to any gene: 2. This CDR3 spans 11 amino acids. Germline CDR1 reads DFQATT; CDR2 reads SNEGSKA (reference sequence). The CDR3 is CSARQGNTIYF. CDR3 in DNA: TGCAGTGCCAGACAGGGGAACACCATATATTTT.

The V gene is TRBV5-8, the J gene TRBJ2-7; perhaps TRBD1 as D (5 bases). This CDR3 spans 11 amino acids. Per the germline V gene, CDR1 is SGHTS and CDR2 is YDEGEE. V lost 7 bases, J lost 9 bases, and 14 bases lay in between. The CDR3 region is CASSTGFGQYV. CDR3 bases: TGTGCCAGCTCTACAGGTTTTGGGCAGTACGTC.

V and J are TRBV28 and TRBJ1-5; 10 bases fit TRBD1. This CDR3 region has 16 residues. Germline CDR1 MDHEN, CDR2 SYDVKM. Losses at the gene ends were 7 bases for V and 6 bases for J; bases not matched to a gene: 12. The CDR3 coding sequence is TGTGCCAGCACCCGAACCGGGACAGGGGTGGGTCAGCCCCAGCATTTT. Amino acids: CASTRTGTGVGQPQHF.

The chain links TRBV19 to TRBJ2-1; TRBD1 aligns across 9 bases. Trimming at V came to 3 bases and at J to 7 bases, leaving 7 bases not matched to a gene. This CDR3 has 15 residues. Germline-derived CDR1 and CDR2 are LNHDA and SQIVND (reference sequence). As DNA, the CDR3 is TGTGCCAGTAGTATCCTGGGACAGGGTGGTAATGAGCAGTTCTTC. Encoded protein: CASSILGQGGNEQFF.

This chain joins TRBV6-6 and TRBJ1-2; a possible D gene is TRBD1 (5 bases). This CDR3 has 13 amino acids. The germline gives CDR1 MNHNY, CDR2 SVGAGI (reference sequence). V lost 8 bases and J 6 bases, leaving 16 bases between the germline ends. The CDR3 reads CASARRGGDGYTF. As DNA, the CDR3 is TGTGCCAGCGCCCGGAGGGGAGGGGATGGCTACACCTTC.

The V call is TRBV30, the J call TRBJ1-4; possible D gene TRBD1, 5 bases. V lost 4 bases, J lost 5 bases, and 14 bases lay in between. Germline V gives CDR1 GTSNPN, CDR2 SVGIG (reference sequence). The CDR3 extends over 14 amino acids. CDR3 nucleotides: TGTGCCTGGAAATCCTGGACACAGAATGAAAAACTGTTTTTT. Residues: CAWKSWTQNEKLFF.

The chain carries TRBV4-1 and TRBJ2-2; 9 bases are a match to TRBD1. The germline CDR1 and CDR2 sequences are MGHRA and YSYEKL. V shed 0 bases and J 5 bases; nucleotides not matched to a gene: 13. The CDR3 has 19 residues. The CDR3: CASSQEGYSGQGSTGELFF. The DNA of the CDR3 is TGCGCCAGCAGCCAAGAAGGGTATTCGGGACAGGGATCGACCGGGGAGCTGTTTTTT.

The rearrangement links TRBV9 to TRBJ2-3; 7 bases match TRBD2. The germline V gene encodes CDR1 SGDLS and CDR2 YYNGEE. This CDR3 has 15 residues. After removal of 0 bases from V and 6 bases from J, the junction contained 7 bases not matched to a gene. The DNA for the CDR3 is TGTGCCAGCAGCGTAGAAGGCGGGAGTAAGGATACGCAGTATTTT. Residues: CASSVEGGSKDTQYF.

The chain links TRBV19 to TRBJ2-7; tentatively, D is TRBD2 (6 bases). This CDR3 spans 15 amino acids. Per the germline V gene, CDR1 is LNHDA and CDR2 is SQIVND (reference sequence). V lost 3 bases to trimming and J lost 5 bases, with 17 bases between them. In DNA form, the CDR3 reads TGTGCCAGTAGTATGGGCCCCGGGGGTCCGGACGAGCAGTACTTC. This gives the protein CASSMGPGGPDEQYF.

This chain links TRBV15 with TRBJ2-1, with 9 bases matching TRBD2. Germline lookup yields CDR1 LNHNV and CDR2 YYDKDF (reference sequence). The CDR3 loop spans 16 amino acids. The V and J ends lost 0 bases and 0 bases, in that order; junction bases with no gene match: 0. CDR3: CATSRDSGGSYNEQFF. The CDR3 region has the DNA TGTGCCACCAGCAGAGATAGCGGGGGCTCCTACAATGAGCAGTTCTTC.

V usage is TRBV11-2 and J usage is TRBJ2-3; 8 positions agree with TRBD2. The V segment lost 5 bases and the J segment 5 bases; nucleotides outside the gene matches: 12. Per the germline V gene, CDR1 is SGHAT and CDR2 is FQNNGV. The CDR3 is made up of 16 amino acids. In DNA form, the CDR3 reads TGTGCCAGCAGCCATGGTCGTGCGGGGGGCGGAGATACGCAGTATTTT. Protein sequence: CASSHGRAGGGDTQYF.

The V and J genes are TRBV5-6 and TRBJ1-2; 7 bases match TRBD1. Germline CDR1 reads SGHDT; CDR2 reads YYEEEE. The CDR3 runs to 13 residues. Trimming cost V 5 bases and J 2 bases; bases outside gene matches: 3. CDR3 amino acids: CASSPGQNYGYTF. Here the CDR3 DNA reads TGTGCCAGCAGTCCGGGACAGAACTATGGCTACACCTTC.

The CDR3 region has the DNA TGTGCCAGCAGCTTTAGCGGGACACCTCAAGAGACCCAGTACTTC. Its protein product is CASSFSGTPQETQYF. The chain is built from TRBV11-2 and TRBJ2-5, with TRBD2 matching 8 bases. In germline, CDR1 is SGHAT, CDR2 FQNNGV. With 3 bases clipped from V and 2 bases from J, the junction kept 5 bases outside the gene matches. The length of the CDR3 is 15 residues.

This clone was observed a handful of times. This CDR3 is CASSFLQGYEQYF. The CDR3 nucleotides read TGTGCCAGCAGCTTCCTTCAGGGGTACGAGCAGTACTTC. This chain connects TRBV7-9 to TRBJ2-7, with a possible D match to TRBD1 (6 bases). Germline lookup yields CDR1 SEHNR and CDR2 FQNEAQ (reference sequence). Trimming cost V 3 bases and J 4 bases, with 10 bases left between them. The CDR3 extends over 13 amino acids.